The next 17 T cell receptor beta chains were all read from a single sample in a study of blood T cell repertoires in COVID-19. The method was immunoSEQ multiplex PCR; TCRdb's version includes in-frame clones alone and lacks a portion of them. This table holds 95,000 to 100,000 clones, roughly nine tenths found once. Sequencing was done on a sample of peripheral blood. The receptors come from a man aged 45 to 65 with acute or convalescent COVID-19.

The J gene is TRBJ1-1, the V gene TRBV7-9; D is undetermined. Germline V gene sequence: CDR1 SEHNR, CDR2 FQNEAQ (reference sequence). The CDR3 has 12 amino acids. The ends were cut back, 3 bases at V and 11 bases at J, with 13 bases in the middle. CDR3 sequence (DNA): TGTGCCAGCAGCTTTCTAAACAGTCTGGCTTTCTTT. It is translated as CASSFLNSLAFF. Variable domain in full (rest from reference TRBV7-9 and TRBJ1-1): DTGVSQNPRHKITKRGQNVTFRCDPISEHNRLYWYRQTLGQGPEFLTYFQNEAQLEKSRLLSDRFSAERPKGSFSTLEIQRTEQGDSAMYLCASSFLNSLAFFGQGTRLTVV.

The rearrangement joins TRBV7-9 to TRBJ2-5, with D perhaps matching TRBD2 (5 bases). This CDR3 spans 14 amino acids. The ends were cut back, 1 base at V and 4 bases at J, with 10 bases in the middle. Germline CDR1 reads SEHNR; CDR2 reads FQNEAQ (reference sequence). Here the CDR3 DNA reads TGTGCCAGCAGCTTAGGAAGAGGGTTAGAGACCCAGTACTTC. Translated, it gives CASSLGRGLETQYF.

This chain uses TRBV5-6 with TRBJ1-1; no firm D call. Germline CDR1 reads SGHDT; CDR2 reads YYEEEE. V was trimmed by 4 bases and J by 2 bases, leaving 12 bases between them. The CDR3 has 14 residues. The CDR3 sequence is CASSKSLPNTEAFF. The CDR3 DNA reads as TGTGCCAGCAGCAAGTCACTACCAAACACTGAAGCTTTCTTT.

This clone was found a few times. The chain combines TRBV15 with TRBJ2-5, with D perhaps matching TRBD2 (5 bases). This CDR3 has 16 residues. CDR1 and CDR2 from the germline V gene are LNHNV and YYDKDF (reference sequence). Trimming took 1 base from V and 4 from J, leaving 16 bases between them. The CDR3 reads CATSRGGLGTPETQYF. The CDR3 DNA reads as TGTGCCACCAGCAGAGGTGGACTTGGAACTCCAGAGACCCAGTACTTC.

The chain combines TRBV29-1 with TRBJ1-1; D call uncertain. CDR1 is SQVTM, CDR2 ANQGSEA, per germline. The CDR3 loop spans 13 amino acids. V lost 2 bases and J 5 bases, leaving 12 bases between the germline ends. In DNA form, the CDR3 reads TGCAGCGTTGAAAAAGGAGTTGAAACTGAAGCTTTCTTT. Translating gives CSVEKGVETEAFF.

The gene calls are TRBV3-1 (or the pseudogene TRBV3-2) and TRBJ2-1; 7 bases are shared with TRBD2. The germline V gene has CDR1 LGHDT and CDR2 YNNKEL (reference sequence). V gave up 0 bases and J gave up 8 bases; unmatched junction bases: 10. The CDR3 covers 16 residues. CDR3 sequence: CASSQETGLAGHEQFF. CDR3 coding DNA: TGTGCCAGCAGCCAAGAAACCGGCTTAGCGGGCCATGAGCAGTTCTTC.

This clone was observed a single time. This rearrangement joins TRBV7-9 to TRBJ2-5, with 12 bases matching TRBD2. CDR1 SEHNR and CDR2 FQNEAQ come from the germline V gene (reference sequence). J gave up 2 bases and V 1 base, and 2 bases lay outside the gene matches. This CDR3 spans 16 amino acids. Here the CDR3 reads CASSLVTSGRQETQYF. The CDR3 DNA reads as TGTGCCAGCAGCTTAGTGACTAGCGGGAGACAAGAGACCCAGTACTTC.

The J gene is TRBJ1-1, the V gene TRBV19; 9 nucleotides match TRBD1. CDR1 and CDR2 (germline): LNHDA, SQIVND (reference sequence). The V segment lost 8 bases and the J segment 4 bases; nucleotides outside the gene matches: 5. The CDR3 totals 13 residues. For the CDR3, the DNA is TGTGCCAGTCGGGACAGGGCCACCACTGAAGCTTTCTTT. It encodes CASRDRATTEAFF.

This chain uses TRBV19 with TRBJ1-5, with 8 bases matching TRBD1. Germline lookup yields CDR1 LNHDA and CDR2 SQIVND (reference sequence). This CDR3 has 17 residues. Unmatched junction bases numbered 14, after V lost 6 bases and J lost 4 bases. Here the CDR3 DNA reads TGTGCCAGTAGCGAACGACAGGGGATGGGAATAAATCAGCCCCAGCATTTT. This codes for CASSERQGMGINQPQHF.

CDR3 amino acids: CASSRASTDTQYF. DNA of the CDR3: TGTGCCAGCAGCCGGGCGAGCACAGATACGCAGTATTTT. The rearrangement uses TRBV6-2 or TRBV6-3 and TRBJ2-3; D call uncertain. The CDR3 spans 13 residues. The V and J ends lost 6 bases and 0 bases respectively, with 7 bases between them. CDR1 and CDR2 (germline): MNHEY, SVGEGT.

This chain connects TRBV4-3 to TRBJ1-2; D is perhaps TRBD1 (6 bases). Between the trimmed V and J ends, which lost 1 base and 2 bases, there was a span of 11 bases. The CDR3 loop spans 15 amino acids. CDR1 and CDR2 (germline): LGHNA, YSLEER. CDR3 sequence reads: CASSQALGQNYGYTF. CDR3 sequence (DNA): TGCGCCAGCAGCCAAGCCTTAGGACAGAACTATGGCTACACCTTC.

The V gene is TRBV5-1, the J gene TRBJ1-2; D is uncertain. Germline-derived CDR1 and CDR2 are SGHRS and YFSETQ. The CDR3 loop spans 15 amino acids. V was cut by 4 bases and J by 2 bases, with 15 bases left in between. The DNA of the CDR3 is TGCGCCAGCAGCCCCCTAGGAGGCCTAAACTATGGCTACACCTTC. Protein product: CASSPLGGLNYGYTF.

The chain couples TRBV4-3 to TRBJ1-2, with D perhaps TRBD1 (5 bases). The V gene's germline CDR1 is LGHNA and CDR2 YSLEER. The CDR3 covers 17 residues. V gave up 5 bases and J gave up 6 bases, with 25 bases separating them. The CDR3 region is CASSFQIRTSGEDGYTF. The DNA for the CDR3 is TGCGCCAGCAGCTTCCAAATCCGGACCTCGGGGGAAGATGGCTACACCTTC.

The chain employs TRBV6-5 and TRBJ1-6; D possibly corresponds to TRBD1 (6 bases). Germline V gives CDR1 MNHEY, CDR2 SVGAGI. V was trimmed by 7 bases and J by 7 bases, leaving 17 bases between them. CDR3 size: 15 residues. CDR3: CASTNNRVSNSPLHF. DNA of the CDR3: TGTGCCAGCACAAATAACAGGGTGAGCAATTCACCCCTCCACTTT.

This rearrangement joins TRBV25-1 to TRBJ1-1; D remains ambiguous. The CDR3 contains 13 residues. In germline, CDR1 is MGHDK, CDR2 SYGVNS. V shed 4 bases and J shed 1 base, with 7 bases lying between them. CDR3 sequence reads: CASSVGQNTEAFF. The CDR3 coding sequence is TGTGCCAGCAGTGTTGGGCAGAACACTGAAGCTTTCTTT.

The chain is built from TRBV5-1 and TRBJ2-7; TRBD1 matches 8 bases. In germline, CDR1 is SGHRS, CDR2 YFSETQ. The ends lost 4 bases at V and 5 bases at J; junction bases unmatched: 17. The CDR3 covers 17 residues. The CDR3 is CASSPSPVPGGMNEQYF. CDR3 nucleotide sequence: TGCGCCAGCAGCCCGAGCCCTGTCCCAGGGGGCATGAACGAGCAGTACTTC.

The V call is TRBV7-9, the J call TRBJ1-5, with 9 bases aligning to TRBD1. V trimming: 5 bases; J trimming: 2 bases; junction bases outside the gene matches: 7. The CDR3 loop spans 16 amino acids. Germline values: CDR1 SEHNR, CDR2 FQNEAQ (reference sequence). CDR3 coding DNA: TGTGCCAGCAGCCCCACAGGGGGCGTTCGCAATCAGCCCCAGCATTTT. This codes for CASSPTGGVRNQPQHF. Looking up the rest from reference TRBV7-9 and TRBJ1-5 gives the full variable domain: DTGVSQNPRHKITKRGQNVTFRCDPISEHNRLYWYRQTLGQGPEFLTYFQNEAQLEKSRLLSDRFSAERPKGSFSTLEIQRTEQGDSAMYLCASSPTGGVRNQPQHFGDGTRLSIL.